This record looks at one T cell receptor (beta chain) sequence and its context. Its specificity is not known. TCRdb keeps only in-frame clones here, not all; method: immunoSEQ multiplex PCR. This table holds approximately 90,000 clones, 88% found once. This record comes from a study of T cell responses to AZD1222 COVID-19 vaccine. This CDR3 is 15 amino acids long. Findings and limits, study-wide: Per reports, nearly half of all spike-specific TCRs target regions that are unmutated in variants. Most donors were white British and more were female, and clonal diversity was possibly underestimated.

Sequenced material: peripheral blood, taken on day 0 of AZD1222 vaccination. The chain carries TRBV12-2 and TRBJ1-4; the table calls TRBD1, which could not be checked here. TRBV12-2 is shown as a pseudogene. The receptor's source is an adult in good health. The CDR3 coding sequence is TGTGCAAGTCACTGTATGGGACAGGGTAATGAAAAACTGTTTTTT. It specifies CASHCMGQGNEKLFF.